The T cell receptor (beta chain) under discussion was sequenced for a study of cytomegalovirus exposure and HLA in healthy donors. Study as a whole: A subsequent analysis reported that the roughly 120 validation repertoires were produced on the same platform that had also been used for the 666 first-cohort repertoires.

For this clone: No antigen is known for it.

Study outcomes and limitations: Most TCR sequences were seen very rarely across donors, but some public TCRs occurred in many. That first-cohort TCR clusters tended to co-occur in the 120 or so validation repertoires was found in a later analysis.

Sequencing used immunoSEQ multiplex PCR; TCRdb keeps in-frame clones, though not all of them. This table has around 100,000 clones, about 94% appearing once. Germline-derived CDR1 and CDR2 are SGHDT and YYEEEE. This CDR3 contains 12 residues. V lost 1 base to trimming and J lost 4 bases, with 4 bases between them. The receptor was derived from a young woman in good health and CMV-seronegative. The sequenced sample consisted of PBMCs. The chain uses TRBV5-6 and TRBJ2-3; D unresolved. This CDR3 is CASSLFADTQYF. In nucleotides, the CDR3 is TGTGCCAGCAGCTTGTTCGCAGATACGCAGTATTTT.